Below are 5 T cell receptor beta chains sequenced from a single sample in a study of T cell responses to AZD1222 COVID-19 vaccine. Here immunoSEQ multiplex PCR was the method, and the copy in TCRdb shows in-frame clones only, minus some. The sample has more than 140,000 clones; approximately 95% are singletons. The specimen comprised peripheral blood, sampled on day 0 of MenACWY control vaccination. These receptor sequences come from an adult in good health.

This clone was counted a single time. DNA of the CDR3: TGTGCCAGCTCACGGACCGGGACCAACAATGAGCAGTTCTTC. As protein: CASSRTGTNNEQFF. The chain is built from TRBV18 and TRBJ2-1; D tentatively reads TRBD1 or TRBD2 (5 bases each). The CDR3 totals 14 residues. Deletions cut 4 bases from V and 5 bases from J, with 12 bases between. Germline CDR1 and CDR2: KGHSH and LQKENI.

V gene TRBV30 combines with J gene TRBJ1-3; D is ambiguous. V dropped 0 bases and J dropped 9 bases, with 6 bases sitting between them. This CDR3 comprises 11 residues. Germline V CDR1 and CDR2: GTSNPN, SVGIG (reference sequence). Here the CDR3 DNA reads TGTGCCTGGAGTGTGGGTAGCACCATATATTTT. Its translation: CAWSVGSTIYF.

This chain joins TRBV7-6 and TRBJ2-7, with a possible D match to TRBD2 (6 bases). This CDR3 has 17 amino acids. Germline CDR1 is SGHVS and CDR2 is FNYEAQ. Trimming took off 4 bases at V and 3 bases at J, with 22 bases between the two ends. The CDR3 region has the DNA TGTGCCAGCAGCTCAAAAAACCGGGACTCCGCCGACTACGAGCAGTACTTC. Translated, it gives CASSSKNRDSADYEQYF.

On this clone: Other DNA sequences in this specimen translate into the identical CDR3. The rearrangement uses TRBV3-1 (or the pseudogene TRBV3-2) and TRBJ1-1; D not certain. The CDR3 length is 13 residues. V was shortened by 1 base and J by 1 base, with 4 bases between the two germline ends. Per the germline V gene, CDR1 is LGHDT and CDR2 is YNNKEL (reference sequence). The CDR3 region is CASSQGRNTEAFF. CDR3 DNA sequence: TGTGCCAGCAGCCAAGGCAGGAACACTGAAGCTTTCTTT.

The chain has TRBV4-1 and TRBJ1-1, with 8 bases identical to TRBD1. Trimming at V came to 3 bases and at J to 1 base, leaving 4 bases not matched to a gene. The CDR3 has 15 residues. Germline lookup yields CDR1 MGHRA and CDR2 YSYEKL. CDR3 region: CASSHLDRANTEAFF. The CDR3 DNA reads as TGCGCCAGCAGCCACTTGGACAGGGCGAACACTGAAGCTTTCTTT.